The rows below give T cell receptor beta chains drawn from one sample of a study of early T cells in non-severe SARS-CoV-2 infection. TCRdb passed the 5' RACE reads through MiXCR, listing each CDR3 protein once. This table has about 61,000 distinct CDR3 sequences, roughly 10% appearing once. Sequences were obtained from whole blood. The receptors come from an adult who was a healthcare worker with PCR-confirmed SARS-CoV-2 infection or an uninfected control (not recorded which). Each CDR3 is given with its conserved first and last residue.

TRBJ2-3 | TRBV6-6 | CASSYLRGGAGDTQYF
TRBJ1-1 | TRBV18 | CASSPPGFWDHTEVFF
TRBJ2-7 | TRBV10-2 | CASSDPRTSGGKSYYEQYF
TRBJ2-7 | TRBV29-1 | CSARSNRDEQYF
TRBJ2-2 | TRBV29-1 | CSVDRGRAGELFF
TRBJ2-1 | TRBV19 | CASSAGRGRNEQFF
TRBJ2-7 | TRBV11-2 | CASSLQTWYEQYF
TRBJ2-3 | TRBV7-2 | CASSLGGGRGDTQYF
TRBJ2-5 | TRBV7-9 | CASSLATGSETQYF
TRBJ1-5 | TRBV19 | CASRNRRGLSNQPQHF
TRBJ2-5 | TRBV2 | CASSVTDEGLFPGLAPTQETQYF
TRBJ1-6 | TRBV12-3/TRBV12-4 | CASSLQGGNSPLHF
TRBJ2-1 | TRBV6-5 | CASRKRLVGDEQFF
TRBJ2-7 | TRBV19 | CASSIVQGANYEQYF
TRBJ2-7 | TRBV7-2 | CASSLRPGPVYEQYF
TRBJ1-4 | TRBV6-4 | CASGWDRAYSTNEKLFF
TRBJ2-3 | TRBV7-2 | CASSNGLAGGTDTQYF
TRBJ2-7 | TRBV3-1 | CASSQVSGGPYEQYF